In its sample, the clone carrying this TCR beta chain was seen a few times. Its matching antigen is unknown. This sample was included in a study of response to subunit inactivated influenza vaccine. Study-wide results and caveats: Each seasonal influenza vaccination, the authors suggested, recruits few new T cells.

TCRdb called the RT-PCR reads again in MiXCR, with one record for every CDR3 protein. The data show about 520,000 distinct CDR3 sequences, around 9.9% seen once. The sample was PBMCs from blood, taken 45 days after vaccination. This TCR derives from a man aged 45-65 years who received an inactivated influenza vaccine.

The CDR3 is CASSTGQGGVSGELFF. For the CDR3, the DNA is TGCGCCAGCAGCACCGGACAGGGTGGCGTTTCCGGGGAGCTGTTTTTT. V usage is TRBV5-1 and J usage is TRBJ2-2; 8 bases map to TRBD1. This CDR3 comprises 16 residues. CDR1 SGHRS and CDR2 YFSETQ come from the germline V gene. J lost 6 bases, V lost 4 bases, and 11 bases had no gene match. Filled out from reference TRBV5-1 and TRBJ2-2, the complete variable domain reads KAGVTQTPRYLIKTRGQQVTLSCSPISGHRSVSWYQQTPGQGLQFLFEYFSETQRNKGNFPGRFSGRQFSNSRSEMNVSTLELGDSALYLCASSTGQGGVSGELFFGEGSRLTVL.